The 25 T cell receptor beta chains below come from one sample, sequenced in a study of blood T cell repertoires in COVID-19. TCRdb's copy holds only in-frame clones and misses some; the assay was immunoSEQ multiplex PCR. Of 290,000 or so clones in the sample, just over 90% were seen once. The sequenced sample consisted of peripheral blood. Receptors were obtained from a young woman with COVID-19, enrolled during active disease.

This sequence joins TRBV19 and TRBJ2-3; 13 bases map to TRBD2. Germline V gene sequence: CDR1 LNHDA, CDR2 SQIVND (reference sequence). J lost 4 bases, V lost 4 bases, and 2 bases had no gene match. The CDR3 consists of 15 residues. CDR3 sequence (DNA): TGTGCCAGTAGTAAACTAGCGGGAGGGCCAGATACGCAGTATTTT. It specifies CASSKLAGGPDTQYF.

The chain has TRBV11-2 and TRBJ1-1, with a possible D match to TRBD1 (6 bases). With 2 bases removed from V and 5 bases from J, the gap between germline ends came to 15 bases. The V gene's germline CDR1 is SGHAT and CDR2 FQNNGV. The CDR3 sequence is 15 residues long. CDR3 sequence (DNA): TGTGCCAGCAGCTTACGGGCAGGGGTTCATACTGAAGCTTTCTTT. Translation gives CASSLRAGVHTEAFF.

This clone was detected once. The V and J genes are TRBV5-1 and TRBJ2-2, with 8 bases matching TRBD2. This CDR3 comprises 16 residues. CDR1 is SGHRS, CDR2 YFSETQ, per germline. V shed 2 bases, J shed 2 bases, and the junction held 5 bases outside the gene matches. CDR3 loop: CASSLIAGPNTGELFF. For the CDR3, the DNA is TGCGCCAGCAGCTTAATAGCGGGACCAAACACCGGGGAGCTGTTTTTT. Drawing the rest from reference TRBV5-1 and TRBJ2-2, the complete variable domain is KAGVTQTPRYLIKTRGQQVTLSCSPISGHRSVSWYQQTPGQGLQFLFEYFSETQRNKGNFPGRFSGRQFSNSRSEMNVSTLELGDSALYLCASSLIAGPNTGELFFGEGSRLTVL.

The CDR3 DNA sequence: TGTGCCAGCAGACCGGGACTAGCGGGAGGGTCCTACAATGAGCAGTTCTTC. Protein sequence: CASRPGLAGGSYNEQFF. This chain links TRBV3-1 (or the pseudogene TRBV3-2) with TRBJ2-1, with 16 bases matching TRBD2. The V and J ends lost 6 bases and 1 base, in that order; junction bases with no gene match: 3. CDR1 LGHDT and CDR2 YNNKEL come from the germline V gene (reference sequence). The CDR3 consists of 17 residues.

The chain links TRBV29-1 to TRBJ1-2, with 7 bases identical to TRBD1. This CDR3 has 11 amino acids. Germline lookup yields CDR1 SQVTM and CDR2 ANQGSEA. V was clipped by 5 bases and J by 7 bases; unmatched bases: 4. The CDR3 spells CSVQAGGGYTF. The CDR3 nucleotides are TGCAGCGTTCAGGCAGGGGGTGGCTACACCTTC.

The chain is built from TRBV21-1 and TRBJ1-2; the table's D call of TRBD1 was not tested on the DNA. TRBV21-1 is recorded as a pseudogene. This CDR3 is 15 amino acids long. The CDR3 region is CASGPSDRGWNGYTF. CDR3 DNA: TGTGCCAGCGGACCCTCAGACAGGGGGTGGAATGGCTACACCTTC.

This chain's CDR3 is CASSIERGWGQPQHF. The CDR3 DNA reads as TGTGCCAGTAGTATAGAAAGGGGCTGGGGTCAGCCCCAGCATTTT. J is TRBJ1-5 and V is TRBV19, with D possibly being TRBD1 (5 bases). The CDR3 has 15 residues. V was shortened by 0 bases and J by 6 bases, with 12 bases between the two germline ends. Germline CDR1 and CDR2: LNHDA and SQIVND (reference sequence).

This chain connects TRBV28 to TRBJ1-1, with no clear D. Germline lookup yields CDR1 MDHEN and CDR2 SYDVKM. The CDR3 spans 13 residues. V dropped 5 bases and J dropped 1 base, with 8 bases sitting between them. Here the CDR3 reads CASSQAGNTEAFF. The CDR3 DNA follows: TGTGCCAGCAGTCAGGCAGGGAACACTGAAGCTTTCTTT.

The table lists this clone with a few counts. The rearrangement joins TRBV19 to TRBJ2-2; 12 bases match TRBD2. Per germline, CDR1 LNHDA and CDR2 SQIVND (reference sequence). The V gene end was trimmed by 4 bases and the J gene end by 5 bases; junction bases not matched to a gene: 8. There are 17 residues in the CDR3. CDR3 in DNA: TGTGCCAGTAGTACCCCCGGACTAGCGGGAAAGACCGGGGAGCTGTTTTTT. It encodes CASSTPGLAGKTGELFF.

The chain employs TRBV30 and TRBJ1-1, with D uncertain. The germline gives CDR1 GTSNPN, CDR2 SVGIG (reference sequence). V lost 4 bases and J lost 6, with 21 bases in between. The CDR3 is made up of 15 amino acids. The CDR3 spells CAWIPIQTRRPEAFF. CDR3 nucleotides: TGTGCCTGGATCCCTATCCAGACGAGGCGCCCTGAAGCTTTCTTT.

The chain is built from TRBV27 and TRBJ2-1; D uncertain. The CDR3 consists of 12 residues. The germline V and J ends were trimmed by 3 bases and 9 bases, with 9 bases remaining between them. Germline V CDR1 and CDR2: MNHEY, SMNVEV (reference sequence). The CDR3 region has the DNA TGTGCCAGCAGTTTGGTGACTGGTGAGCAGTTCTTC. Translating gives CASSLVTGEQFF.

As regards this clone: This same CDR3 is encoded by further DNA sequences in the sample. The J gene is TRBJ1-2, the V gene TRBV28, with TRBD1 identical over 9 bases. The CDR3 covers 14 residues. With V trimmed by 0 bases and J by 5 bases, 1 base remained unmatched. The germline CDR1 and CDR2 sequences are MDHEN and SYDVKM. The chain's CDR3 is CASSLWGQGYGYTF. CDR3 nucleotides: TGTGCCAGCAGTTTATGGGGACAGGGATATGGCTACACCTTC.

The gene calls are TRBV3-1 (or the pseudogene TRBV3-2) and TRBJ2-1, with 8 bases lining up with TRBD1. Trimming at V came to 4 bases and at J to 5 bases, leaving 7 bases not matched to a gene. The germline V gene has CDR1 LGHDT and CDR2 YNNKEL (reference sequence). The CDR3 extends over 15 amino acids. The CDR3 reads CASSLPGTGNNEQFF. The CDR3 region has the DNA TGTGCCAGCAGCCTCCCGGGGACAGGTAACAATGAGCAGTTCTTC.

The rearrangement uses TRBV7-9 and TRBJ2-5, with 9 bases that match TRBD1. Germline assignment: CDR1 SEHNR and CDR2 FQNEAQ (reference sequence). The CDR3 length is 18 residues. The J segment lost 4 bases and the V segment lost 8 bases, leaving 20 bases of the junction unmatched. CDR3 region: CASPWRVGQGLTGETQYF. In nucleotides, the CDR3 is TGTGCCAGCCCTTGGCGGGTTGGACAGGGGTTAACTGGAGAGACCCAGTACTTC.

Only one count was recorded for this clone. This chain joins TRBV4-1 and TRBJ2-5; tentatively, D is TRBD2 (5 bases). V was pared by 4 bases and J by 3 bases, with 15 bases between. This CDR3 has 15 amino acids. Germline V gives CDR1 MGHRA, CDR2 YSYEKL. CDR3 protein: CASSRVWIGEETQYF. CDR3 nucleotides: TGCGCCAGCAGCCGTGTTTGGATCGGGGAAGAGACCCAGTACTTC.

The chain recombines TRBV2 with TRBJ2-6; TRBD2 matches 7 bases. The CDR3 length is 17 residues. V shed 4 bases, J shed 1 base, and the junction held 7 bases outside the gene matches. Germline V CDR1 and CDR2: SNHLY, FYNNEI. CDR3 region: CASSGWRERSGANVLTF. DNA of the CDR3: TGTGCCAGCAGTGGGTGGCGGGAGCGATCTGGGGCCAACGTCCTGACTTTC. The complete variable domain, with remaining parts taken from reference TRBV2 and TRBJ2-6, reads EPEVTQTPSHQVTQMGQEVILRCVPISNHLYFYWYRQILGQKVEFLVSFYNNEISEKSEIFDDQFSVERPDGSNFTLKIRSTKLEDSAMYFCASSGWRERSGANVLTFGAGSRLTVL.

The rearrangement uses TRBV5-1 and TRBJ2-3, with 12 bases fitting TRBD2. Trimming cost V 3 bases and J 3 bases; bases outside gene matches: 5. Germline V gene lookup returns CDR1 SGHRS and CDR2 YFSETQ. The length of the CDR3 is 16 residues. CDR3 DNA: TGCGCCAGCAGCTCGACTAGCGGGGGCGGAACAGATACGCAGTATTTT. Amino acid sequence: CASSSTSGGGTDTQYF.

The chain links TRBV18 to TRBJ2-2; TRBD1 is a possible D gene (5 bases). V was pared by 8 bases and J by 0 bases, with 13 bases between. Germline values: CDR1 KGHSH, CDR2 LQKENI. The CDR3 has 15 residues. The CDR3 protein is CASAGPDTNTGELFF. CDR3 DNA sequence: TGTGCCAGCGCCGGTCCGGACACGAACACCGGGGAGCTGTTTTTT.

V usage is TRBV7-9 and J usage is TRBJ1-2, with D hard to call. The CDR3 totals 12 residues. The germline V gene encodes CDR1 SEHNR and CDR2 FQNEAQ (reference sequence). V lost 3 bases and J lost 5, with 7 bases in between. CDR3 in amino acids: CASSLLTYGYTF. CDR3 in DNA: TGTGCCAGCAGCTTGCTTACTTATGGCTACACCTTC. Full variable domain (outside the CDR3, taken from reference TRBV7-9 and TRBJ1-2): DTGVSQNPRHKITKRGQNVTFRCDPISEHNRLYWYRQTLGQGPEFLTYFQNEAQLEKSRLLSDRFSAERPKGSFSTLEIQRTEQGDSAMYLCASSLLTYGYTFGSGTRLTVV.

CDR3 residues: CASSPDRGNSPLHF. The CDR3 bases are TGTGCCAGCAGCCCGGACAGGGGAAATTCACCCCTCCACTTT. This chain uses TRBV7-2 with TRBJ1-6; 9 nucleotides align to TRBD1. The CDR3 has 14 residues. V gave up 5 bases and J gave up 7 bases; unmatched junction bases: 3. Germline lookup yields CDR1 SGHTA and CDR2 FQGNSA. Combining the CDR3 with reference TRBV7-2 and TRBJ1-6 gives the whole variable domain GAGVSQSPSNKVTEKGKDVELRCDPISGHTALYWYRQSLGQGLEFLIYFQGNSAPDKSGLPSDRFSAERTGGSVSTLTIQRTQQEDSAVYLCASSPDRGNSPLHFGNGTRLTVT.

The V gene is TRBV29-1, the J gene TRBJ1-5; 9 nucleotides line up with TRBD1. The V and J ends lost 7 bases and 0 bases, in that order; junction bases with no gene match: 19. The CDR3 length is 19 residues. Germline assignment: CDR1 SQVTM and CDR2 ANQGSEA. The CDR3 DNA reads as TGCAGCGGTCCCTGGTCCGGGACAGGGAAAGAAGATAGCAATCAGCCCCAGCATTTT. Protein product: CSGPWSGTGKEDSNQPQHF.

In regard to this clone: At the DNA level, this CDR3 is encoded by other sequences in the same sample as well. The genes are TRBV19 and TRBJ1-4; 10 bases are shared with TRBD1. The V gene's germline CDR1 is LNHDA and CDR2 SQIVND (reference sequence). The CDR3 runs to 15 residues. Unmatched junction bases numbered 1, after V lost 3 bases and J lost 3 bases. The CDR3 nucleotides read TGTGCCAGTAGTATTGGACAGGGGGCTAATGAAAAACTGTTTTTT. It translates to CASSIGQGANEKLFF. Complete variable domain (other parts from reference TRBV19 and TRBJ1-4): DGGITQSPKYLFRKEGQNVTLSCEQNLNHDAMYWYRQDPGQGLRLIYYSQIVNDFQKGDIAEGYSVSREKKESFPLTVTSAQKNPTAFYLCASSIGQGANEKLFFGSGTQLSVL.

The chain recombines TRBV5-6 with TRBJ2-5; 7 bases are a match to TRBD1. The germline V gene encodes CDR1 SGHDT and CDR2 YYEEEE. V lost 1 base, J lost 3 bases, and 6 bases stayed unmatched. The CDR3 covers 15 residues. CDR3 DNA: TGTGCCAGCAGCTTGCTACCAGGGGGAAAAGAGACCCAGTACTTC. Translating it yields CASSLLPGGKETQYF.

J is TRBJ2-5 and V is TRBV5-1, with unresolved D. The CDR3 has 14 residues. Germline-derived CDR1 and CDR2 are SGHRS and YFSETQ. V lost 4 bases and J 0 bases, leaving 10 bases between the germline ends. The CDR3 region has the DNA TGCGCCAGCAGCGTTATGAGCGACCAAGAGACCCAGTACTTC. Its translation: CASSVMSDQETQYF.

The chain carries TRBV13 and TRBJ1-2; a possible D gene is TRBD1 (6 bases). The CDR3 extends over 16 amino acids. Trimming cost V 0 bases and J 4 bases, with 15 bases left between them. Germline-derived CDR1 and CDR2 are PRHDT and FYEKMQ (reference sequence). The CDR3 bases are TGTGCCAGCAGCTTAGGTCCGGGACAAGAGACCTATGGCTACACCTTC. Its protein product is CASSLGPGQETYGYTF.